The following is a TCR beta chain sequence with its context. What it binds is unknown. The CDR3 runs 16 residues. Germline-derived CDR1 and CDR2 are SGHRS and YFSETQ. The V segment lost 2 bases and the J segment 9 bases; nucleotides outside the gene matches: 10. This specimen comes from a study of Ad26.COV2.S vaccination and SARS-CoV-2 variants. Study overall: Intramuscularly, Ad26.COV2.S was given either once or twice, 56 days apart.

Treatment specified: roughly 19 received Ad26.COV2.S at low or high dose, single or two shots; 5 received placebo; per-sample allocation not given. Material that was analyzed had been drawn on day 63 after the first vaccine or placebo injection. Boston provided a donor who was an adult aged 18-55 years. Repertoires were generated with immunoSEQ multiplex PCR, while TCRdb's copy carries only in-frame clones and drops some. The sample lists hundreds of thousands of clones, approximately 86% occurring once. Findings of the study overall: Placebo recipients and vaccine recipients were similar in non-spike TCR breadth.

The rearrangement uses TRBV5-1 and TRBJ1-6; TRBD1 matches 8 bases. The TCR was taken from a person aged 18-65 years who received the Ad26.COV2.S COVID-19 vaccine or a placebo. The source was peripheral blood, collected in a trial of Ad26.COV2.S vaccine versus placebo. CDR3 amino acids: CASSFSSQGARSPLHF. CDR3 nucleotide sequence: TGCGCCAGCAGCTTTAGTTCCCAGGGGGCGCGTTCACCCCTCCACTTT.